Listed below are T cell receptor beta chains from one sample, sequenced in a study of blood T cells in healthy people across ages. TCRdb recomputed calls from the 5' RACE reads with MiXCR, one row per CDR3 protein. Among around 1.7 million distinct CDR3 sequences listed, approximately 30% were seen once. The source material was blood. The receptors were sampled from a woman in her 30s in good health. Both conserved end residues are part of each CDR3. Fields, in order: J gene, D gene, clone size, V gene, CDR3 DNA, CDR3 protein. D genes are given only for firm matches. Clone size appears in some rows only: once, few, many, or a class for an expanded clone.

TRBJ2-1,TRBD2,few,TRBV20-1,TGCAGTGCCGCCCGTCCTCTAGCGGGGGCATACAATGAGCAGTTCTTC,CSAARPLAGAYNEQFF
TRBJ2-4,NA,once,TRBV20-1,TGCAGTGCTAGAGGCGGGTCGGCCAAAAACATTCAGTACTTC,CSARGGSAKNIQYF
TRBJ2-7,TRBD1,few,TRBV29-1,TGCAGCGTACGGGACAGGGGTGCAGGCGAGCAGTACTTC,CSVRDRGAGEQYF
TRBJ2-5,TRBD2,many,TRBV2,TGTGCCAGCCAGGGCACTAGCGGACAAGAGACCCAGTACTTC,CASQGTSGQETQYF
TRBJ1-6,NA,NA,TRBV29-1,TGCAGCGTTGGGTTTGCTCGGGATTCACCCCTCCACTTT,CSVGFARDSPLHF
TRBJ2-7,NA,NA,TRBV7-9,TGTGCCAGCAGCTTAGGCCCTTCGACCTCCTACGAGCAGTACTTC,CASSLGPSTSYEQYF
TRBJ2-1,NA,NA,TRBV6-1,TGTGCCAGCACCCCCGACTGGGGTAGATCCTACGAGCAGTTCTTC,CASTPDWGRSYEQFF
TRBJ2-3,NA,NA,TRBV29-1,TGCGGCTGTTCCTGGGGGAGCACAGATACGCAGTATTTT,CGCSWGSTDTQYF
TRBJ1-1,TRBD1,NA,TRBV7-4,TGTGCCAGCAGCTGGTGGACAGGGTGGACTGAAGCTTTCTTT,CASSWWTGWTEAFF
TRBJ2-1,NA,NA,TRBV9,TGTGCCAGCAGCGTAGGAGACTCGTACGTAGACAATGAGCAGTTCTTC,CASSVGDSYVDNEQFF
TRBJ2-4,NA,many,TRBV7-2,TGTGCCAGCAGCTTAGCCCTTAGCCCATCAAACATTCAGTACTTC,CASSLALSPSNIQYF
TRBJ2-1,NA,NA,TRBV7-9,TGTGCCCAGGGTAGCGGATCTTACAATGAGCAGTTCTTC,CAQGSGSYNEQFF
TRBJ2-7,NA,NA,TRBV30,TGTGCCTGGAGTAACGGACAGTCCTACGAGCAGTACTTC,CAWSNGQSYEQYF
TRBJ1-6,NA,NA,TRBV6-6,TGTGCCAGCAGTCCCCTGGAGCGGGATAATTCACCCCTCCACTTT,CASSPLERDNSPLHF
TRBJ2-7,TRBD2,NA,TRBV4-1,TGCGCCAGCAGCCAAATAGGGACTAGCTCCTACGAGCAGTACTTC,CASSQIGTSSYEQYF
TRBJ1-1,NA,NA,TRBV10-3,TGTGCCATCAGTGACATAGCGAGACAGGACTCATCTCACATGGACACTGAAGCTTTCTTT,CAISDIARQDSSHMDTEAFF
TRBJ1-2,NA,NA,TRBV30,TGTGCCTGGAGTGGAGGCAACAACTATGGCTACACCTTC,CAWSGGNNYGYTF
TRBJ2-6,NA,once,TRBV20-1,TGCAGTGCTAGAGAGGGGGAGATTCCTGGGGCCAACGTCCTGACTTTC,CSAREGEIPGANVLTF
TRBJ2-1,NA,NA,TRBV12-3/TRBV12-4,TGTGCCAGCAGTTTAAAGGGAGTCGATGAGCAGTTCTTC,CASSLKGVDEQFF
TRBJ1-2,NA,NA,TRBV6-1,TGTGCCAGCAGCCGAGGGGAGGGGCCCGGTGGCTATGGCTACACCTTC,CASSRGEGPGGYGYTF
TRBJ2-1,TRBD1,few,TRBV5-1,TGCGCCAACAGCCCAGGCCCCTTAGGGACAGGGAGGAATGAGCAGTTCTTC,CANSPGPLGTGRNEQFF
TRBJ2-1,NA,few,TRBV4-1,TGCGCCAGTAGCCAAGCGTTACAGGGTGCCGGGGGGCAGTTCTTC,CASSQALQGAGGQFF
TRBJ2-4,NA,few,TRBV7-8,TGTGCCAGCAGCCAAACAGGGTCTTCAGCCAAAAACATTCAGTACTTC,CASSQTGSSAKNIQYF
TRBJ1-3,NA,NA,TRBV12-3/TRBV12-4,TGTGCCAGCAGTCCAGATGGCAGGGTCGGAAACACCATATATTTT,CASSPDGRVGNTIYF
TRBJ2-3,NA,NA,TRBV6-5,TGTGCCAGCAGCTCACAACACACCTTGAAGACAGATACGCAGTATTTT,CASSSQHTLKTDTQYF
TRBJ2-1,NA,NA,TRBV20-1,TGCAGTGCGCTAGACGGGGGTGGCTCCTACAATGAGCAGTTCTTC,CSALDGGGSYNEQFF
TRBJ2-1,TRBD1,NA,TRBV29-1,TGCAGCGGGGGACAGGGACAGTATGAGCAGTTCTTC,CSGGQGQYEQFF
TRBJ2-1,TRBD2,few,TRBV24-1,TGTGCCACCACAGCGGGGAGAGGGAATGAGCAGTTCTTC,CATTAGRGNEQFF
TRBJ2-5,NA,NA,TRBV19,TGTGCCAGTAGTTACCGCACAGGGCCGGTGGCGACCCAGTACTTC,CASSYRTGPVATQYF
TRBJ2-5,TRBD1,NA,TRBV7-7,TGTGCCAGCAGCTCCGGGACAGGCCATGGAGAGACCCAGTACTTC,CASSSGTGHGETQYF
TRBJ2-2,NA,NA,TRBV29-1,TGCAGCGTTCCTAGGGGCGGTTTGGACACCGGGGAGCTGTTTTTT,CSVPRGGLDTGELFF
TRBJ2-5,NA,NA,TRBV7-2,TGTGCCAGCAGCAACACCGCGGGAAGGCAAGAGACCCAGTACTTC,CASSNTAGRQETQYF
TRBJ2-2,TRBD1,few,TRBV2,TGTGCCAGCAGCCACAACAGGGGTTCGAACACCGGGGAGCTGTTTTTT,CASSHNRGSNTGELFF
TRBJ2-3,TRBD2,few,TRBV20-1,TGCAGTGCTAGACCCCTGGGGACTAGCGGGAGGCCGTCCACAGATACGCAGTATTTT,CSARPLGTSGRPSTDTQYF